A selection of T cell receptor beta chains follows, all from one sample in a study of T cell responses to AZD1222 COVID-19 vaccine. Using immunoSEQ multiplex PCR, the repertoire was profiled, and TCRdb retains in-frame clones only, with some absent. The sample records roughly 130,000 clones, 90% to 95% being singletons. The sample in question was peripheral blood, obtained on day 0 of AZD1222 vaccination. The receptors shown here come from an adult in good health. CDR3s include the opening cysteine and the closing phenylalanine or tryptophan. The order of the fields is clone size, J gene, V gene, D gene, CDR3 protein, CDR3 DNA. D genes are given only for firm matches. Rows give clone size only sometimes, using once, few, many, or a class for an expanded clone.

abundance: few; j_gene: TRBJ2-1; v_gene: TRBV10-3; d_gene: -; CDR3aa: CASYGDSGYNEQFF; CDR3nt: TGTGCCTCGTACGGGGATTCAGGATACAATGAGCAGTTCTTC
abundance: -; j_gene: TRBJ2-2; v_gene: TRBV11-3; d_gene: -; CDR3aa: CASSLVQTGELFF; CDR3nt: TGTGCCAGCAGCTTAGTTCAGACCGGGGAGCTGTTTTTT
abundance: -; j_gene: TRBJ2-7; v_gene: TRBV6-4; d_gene: -; CDR3aa: CAARVSYEQYF; CDR3nt: TGTGCCGCGCGGGTCTCCTACGAGCAGTACTTC
abundance: -; j_gene: TRBJ2-7; v_gene: TRBV29-1; d_gene: TRBD1; CDR3aa: CSATRLGTGTYEQYF; CDR3nt: TGCAGCGCCACAAGGCTAGGGACAGGGACCTACGAGCAGTACTTC
abundance: -; j_gene: TRBJ2-5; v_gene: TRBV30; d_gene: -; CDR3aa: CAWGTSETQYF; CDR3nt: TGTGCCTGGGGGACATCAGAGACCCAGTACTTC
abundance: -; j_gene: TRBJ2-3; v_gene: TRBV7-8; d_gene: -; CDR3aa: CASSLLAGGTSTDTQYF; CDR3nt: TGTGCCAGCAGCTTACTGGCTGGCGGAACTAGCACAGATACGCAGTATTTT
abundance: -; j_gene: TRBJ1-5; v_gene: TRBV7-9; d_gene: TRBD1; CDR3aa: CASSQGGNQPQHF; CDR3nt: TGTGCCAGCAGCCAGGGGGGGAATCAGCCCCAGCATTTT
abundance: -; j_gene: TRBJ1-2; v_gene: TRBV5-6; d_gene: -; CDR3aa: CASSSPKIPNYGYTF; CDR3nt: TGTGCCAGCAGTTCGCCCAAAATACCTAACTATGGCTACACCTTC
abundance: -; j_gene: TRBJ2-7; v_gene: TRBV27; d_gene: TRBD1; CDR3aa: CASSPGQGPIYEQYF; CDR3nt: TGTGCCAGCAGTCCGGGACAGGGCCCCATCTACGAGCAGTACTTC
abundance: -; j_gene: TRBJ2-6; v_gene: TRBV5-6; d_gene: TRBD1; CDR3aa: CASSLRTGGSGANVLTF; CDR3nt: TGTGCCAGCAGCTTGAGGACAGGGGGCTCTGGGGCCAACGTCCTGACTTTC
abundance: -; j_gene: TRBJ2-3; v_gene: TRBV3-1/TRBV3-2; d_gene: TRBD2; CDR3aa: CASSQIASGRGADTQYF; CDR3nt: TGTGCCAGCAGCCAAATAGCCAGCGGGAGAGGGGCAGATACGCAGTATTTT
abundance: -; j_gene: TRBJ2-1; v_gene: TRBV5-1; d_gene: TRBD2; CDR3aa: CASSQILLAESYNEQFF; CDR3nt: TGCGCCAGCAGCCAAATTCTACTAGCGGAATCCTACAATGAGCAGTTCTTC
abundance: -; j_gene: TRBJ2-3; v_gene: TRBV20-1; d_gene: TRBD2; CDR3aa: CSASPLAGGTTDTQYF; CDR3nt: TGCAGTGCTAGTCCGCTAGCGGGAGGTACCACAGATACGCAGTATTTT
abundance: -; j_gene: TRBJ1-2; v_gene: TRBV4-3; d_gene: -; CDR3aa: CASSQVGIRRDKGYTF; CDR3nt: TGCGCCAGCAGCCAAGTGGGGATCAGGCGGGATAAGGGCTACACCTTC
abundance: -; j_gene: TRBJ2-5; v_gene: TRBV4-2; d_gene: -; CDR3aa: CASSQPGPHYSQETQYF; CDR3nt: TGTGCCAGCAGCCAGCCGGGACCGCATTATTCTCAAGAGACCCAGTACTTC
abundance: -; j_gene: TRBJ1-2; v_gene: TRBV10-1; d_gene: TRBD1; CDR3aa: CASSDGQGIGSYTF; CDR3nt: TGCGCCAGCAGTGATGGACAGGGGATCGGAAGCTACACCTTC
abundance: -; j_gene: TRBJ2-1; v_gene: TRBV9; d_gene: -; CDR3aa: CASSPRFSPYNEQFF; CDR3nt: TGTGCCAGCAGCCCCCGGTTCAGTCCCTACAATGAGCAGTTCTTC
abundance: -; j_gene: TRBJ2-1; v_gene: TRBV3-1/TRBV3-2; d_gene: -; CDR3aa: CASSQESFEQFF; CDR3nt: TGTGCCAGCAGCCAAGAAAGTTTTGAGCAGTTCTTC
abundance: -; j_gene: TRBJ1-5; v_gene: TRBV20-1; d_gene: TRBD1; CDR3aa: CSAIDRVGQPQHF; CDR3nt: TGCAGTGCTATTGACAGGGTGGGTCAGCCCCAGCATTTT
abundance: -; j_gene: TRBJ2-1; v_gene: TRBV7-2; d_gene: TRBD1; CDR3aa: CASRPGQGWPSSYNEQFF; CDR3nt: TGTGCCAGCAGGCCGGGACAGGGGTGGCCAAGCTCCTACAATGAGCAGTTCTTC
abundance: -; j_gene: TRBJ2-2; v_gene: TRBV7-2; d_gene: -; CDR3aa: CASSFRGSNTGELFF; CDR3nt: TGTGCCAGCAGCTTCAGGGGATCGAACACCGGGGAGCTGTTTTTT
abundance: -; j_gene: TRBJ2-7; v_gene: TRBV20-1; d_gene: TRBD2; CDR3aa: CSASSAGLGAYEQYF; CDR3nt: TGCAGTGCTAGTTCGGCCGGACTAGGAGCTTACGAGCAGTACTTC